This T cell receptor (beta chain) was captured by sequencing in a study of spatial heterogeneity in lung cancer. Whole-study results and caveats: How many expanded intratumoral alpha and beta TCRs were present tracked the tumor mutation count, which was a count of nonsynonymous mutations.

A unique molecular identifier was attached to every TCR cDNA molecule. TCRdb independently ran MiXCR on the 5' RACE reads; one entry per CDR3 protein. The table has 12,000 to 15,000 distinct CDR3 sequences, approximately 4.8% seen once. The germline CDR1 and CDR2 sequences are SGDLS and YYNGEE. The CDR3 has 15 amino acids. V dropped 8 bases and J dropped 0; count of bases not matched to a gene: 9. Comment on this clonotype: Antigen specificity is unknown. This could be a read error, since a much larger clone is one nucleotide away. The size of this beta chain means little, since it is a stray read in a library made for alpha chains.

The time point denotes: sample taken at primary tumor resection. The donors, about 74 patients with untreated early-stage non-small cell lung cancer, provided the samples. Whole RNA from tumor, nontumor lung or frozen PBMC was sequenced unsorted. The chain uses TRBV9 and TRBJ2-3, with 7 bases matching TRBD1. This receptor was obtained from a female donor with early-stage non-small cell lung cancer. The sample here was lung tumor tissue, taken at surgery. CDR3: CARSPGTASTDTQYF. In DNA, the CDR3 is TGTGCCAGGAGCCCAGGGACAGCTAGCACAGATACGCAGTATTTT. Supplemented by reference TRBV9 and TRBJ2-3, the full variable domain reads DSGVTQTPKHLITATGQRVTLRCSPRSGDLSVYWYQQSLDQGLQFLIQYYNGEERAKGNILERFSAQQFPDLHSELNLSSLELGDSALYFCARSPGTASTDTQYFGPGTRLTVL.